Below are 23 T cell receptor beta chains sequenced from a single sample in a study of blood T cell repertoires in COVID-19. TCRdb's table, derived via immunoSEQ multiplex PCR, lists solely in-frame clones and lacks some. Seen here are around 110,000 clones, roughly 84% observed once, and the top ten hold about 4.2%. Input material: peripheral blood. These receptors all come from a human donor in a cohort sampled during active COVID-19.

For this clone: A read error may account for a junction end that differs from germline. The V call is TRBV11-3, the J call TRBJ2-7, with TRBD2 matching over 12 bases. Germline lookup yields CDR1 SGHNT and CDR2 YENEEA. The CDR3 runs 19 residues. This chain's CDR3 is CASSLVPRDRQRFSSGRDF. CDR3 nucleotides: TGTGCCAGCAGCTTAGTTCCTCGGGACAGACAACGATTTTCTAGCGGGAGGGACTTC.

This CDR3 reads CASSLGLAWGYTF. CDR3 nucleotides: TGTGCCAGCAGTTTAGGACTAGCTTGGGGCTACACCTTC. V usage is TRBV28 and J usage is TRBJ1-2; no reliable D call. Germline CDR1 MDHEN, CDR2 SYDVKM. Trimming removed 2 bases from V and 8 bases from J, with 12 bases in between. This CDR3 has 13 amino acids.

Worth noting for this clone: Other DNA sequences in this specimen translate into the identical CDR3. CDR3 nucleotide sequence: TGCGCCAGCAGCCAAGCTAGGAACACTGAAGCTTTCTTT. Its translation is CASSQARNTEAFF. The V call is TRBV4-3, the J call TRBJ1-1; D gene unclear. This CDR3 has 13 amino acids. Per the germline V gene, CDR1 is LGHNA and CDR2 is YSLEER. The V end was cut by 1 base, the J end by 1 base, with 4 bases between.

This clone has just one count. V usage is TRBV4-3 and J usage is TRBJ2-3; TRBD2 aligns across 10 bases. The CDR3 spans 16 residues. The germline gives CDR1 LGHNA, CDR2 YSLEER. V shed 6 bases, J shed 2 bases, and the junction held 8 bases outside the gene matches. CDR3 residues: CASRRTSGALTDTQYF. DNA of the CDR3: TGCGCCAGCAGGCGGACTAGCGGAGCCCTCACAGATACGCAGTATTTT.

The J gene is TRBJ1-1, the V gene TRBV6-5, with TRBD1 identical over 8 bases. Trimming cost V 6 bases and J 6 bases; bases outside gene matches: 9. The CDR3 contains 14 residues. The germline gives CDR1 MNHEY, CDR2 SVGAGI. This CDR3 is CASRYLDRGAEAFF. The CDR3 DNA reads TGTGCCAGCAGATACCTCGACAGGGGCGCTGAAGCTTTCTTT.

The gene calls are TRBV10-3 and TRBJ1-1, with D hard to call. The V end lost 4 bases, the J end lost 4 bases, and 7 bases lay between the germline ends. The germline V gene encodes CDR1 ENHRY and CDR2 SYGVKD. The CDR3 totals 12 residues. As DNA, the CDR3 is TGTGCCATCAGTGGGAGTACCACTGAAGCTTTCTTT. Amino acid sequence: CAISGSTTEAFF.

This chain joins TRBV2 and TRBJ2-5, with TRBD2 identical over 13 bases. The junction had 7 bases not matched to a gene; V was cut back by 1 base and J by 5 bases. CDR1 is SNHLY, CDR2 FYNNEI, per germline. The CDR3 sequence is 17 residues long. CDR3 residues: CASSEGWTSGSFETQYF. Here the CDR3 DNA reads TGTGCCAGCAGTGAAGGATGGACTAGCGGGAGCTTCGAGACCCAGTACTTC. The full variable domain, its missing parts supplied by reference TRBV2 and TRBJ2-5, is EPEVTQTPSHQVTQMGQEVILRCVPISNHLYFYWYRQILGQKVEFLVSFYNNEISEKSEIFDDQFSVERPDGSNFTLKIRSTKLEDSAMYFCASSEGWTSGSFETQYFGPGTRLLVL.

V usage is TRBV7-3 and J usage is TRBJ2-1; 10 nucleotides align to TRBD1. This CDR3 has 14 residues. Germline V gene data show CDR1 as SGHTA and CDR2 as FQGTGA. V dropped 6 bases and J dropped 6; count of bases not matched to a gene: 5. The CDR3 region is CASSPGTGANEQFF. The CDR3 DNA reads TGTGCCAGCAGTCCCGGGACAGGGGCCAATGAGCAGTTCTTC.

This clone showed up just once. The CDR3 sequence: CASSQEEDRGLMNTGELFF. CDR3 in DNA: TGTGCCAGCAGCCAAGAGGAGGACAGGGGGCTCATGAACACCGGGGAGCTGTTTTTT. The rearrangement uses TRBV3-1 (or the pseudogene TRBV3-2) and TRBJ2-2, with 11 bases identical to TRBD1. The CDR3 has 19 residues. Germline assignment: CDR1 LGHDT and CDR2 YNNKEL (reference sequence). V shed 0 bases, J shed 1 base, and the junction held 7 bases outside the gene matches.

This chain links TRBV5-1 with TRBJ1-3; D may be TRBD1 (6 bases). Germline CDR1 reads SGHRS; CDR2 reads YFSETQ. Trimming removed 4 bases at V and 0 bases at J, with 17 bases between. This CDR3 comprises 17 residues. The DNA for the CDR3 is TGCGCCAGCAGCCCTTGGGGGGGGACAAGCTCTGGAAACACCATATATTTT. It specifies CASSPWGGTSSGNTIYF.

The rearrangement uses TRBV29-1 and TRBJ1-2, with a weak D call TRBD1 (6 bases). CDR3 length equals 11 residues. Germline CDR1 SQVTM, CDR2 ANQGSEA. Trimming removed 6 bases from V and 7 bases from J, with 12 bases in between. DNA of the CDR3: TGCAGCGTGGGGGGGCCTATTGGCTACACCTTC. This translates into CSVGGPIGYTF.

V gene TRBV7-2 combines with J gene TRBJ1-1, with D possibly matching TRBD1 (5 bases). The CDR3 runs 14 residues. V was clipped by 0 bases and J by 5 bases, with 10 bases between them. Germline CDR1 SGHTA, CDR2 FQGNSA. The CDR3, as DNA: TGTGCCAGCAGCTTAGCGCAGGGAAGGACTGAAGCTTTCTTT. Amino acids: CASSLAQGRTEAFF.

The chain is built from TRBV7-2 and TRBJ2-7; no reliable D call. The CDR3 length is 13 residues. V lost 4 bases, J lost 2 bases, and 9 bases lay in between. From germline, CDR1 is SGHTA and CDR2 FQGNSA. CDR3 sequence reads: CASSSEVPYEQYV. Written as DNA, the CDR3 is TGTGCCAGCAGCTCCGAGGTCCCCTACGAGCAGTACGTC.

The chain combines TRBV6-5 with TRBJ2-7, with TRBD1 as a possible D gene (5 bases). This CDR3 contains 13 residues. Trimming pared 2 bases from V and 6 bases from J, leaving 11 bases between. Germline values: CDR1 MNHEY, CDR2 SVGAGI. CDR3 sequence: CASSYPGQPEQYF. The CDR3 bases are TGTGCCAGCAGTTACCCCGGACAACCCGAGCAGTACTTC.

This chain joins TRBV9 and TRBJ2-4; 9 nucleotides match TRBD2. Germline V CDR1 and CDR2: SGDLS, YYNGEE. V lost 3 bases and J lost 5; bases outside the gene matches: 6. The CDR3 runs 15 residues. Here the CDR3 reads CASSAGGRAENIQYF. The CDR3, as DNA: TGTGCCAGCAGCGCCGGCGGGAGGGCGGAAAACATTCAGTACTTC. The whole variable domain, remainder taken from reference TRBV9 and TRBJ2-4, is DSGVTQTPKHLITATGQRVTLRCSPRSGDLSVYWYQQSLDQGLQFLIQYYNGEERAKGNILERFSAQQFPDLHSELNLSSLELGDSALYFCASSAGGRAENIQYFGAGTRLSVL.

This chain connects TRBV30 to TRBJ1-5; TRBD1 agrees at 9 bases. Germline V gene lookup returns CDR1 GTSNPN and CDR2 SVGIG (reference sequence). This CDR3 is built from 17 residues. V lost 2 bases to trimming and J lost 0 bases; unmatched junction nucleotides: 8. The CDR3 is CAWSPGQGGPSNQPQHF. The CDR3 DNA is TGTGCCTGGAGTCCGGGACAGGGAGGGCCTAGCAATCAGCCCCAGCATTTT.

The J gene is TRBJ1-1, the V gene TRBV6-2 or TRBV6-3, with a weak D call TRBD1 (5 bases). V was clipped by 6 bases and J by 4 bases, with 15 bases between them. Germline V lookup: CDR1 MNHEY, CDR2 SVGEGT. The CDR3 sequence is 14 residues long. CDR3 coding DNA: TGTGCCAGCAGCCTCTTACAGGACATCACTGAAGCTTTCTTT. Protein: CASSLLQDITEAFF.

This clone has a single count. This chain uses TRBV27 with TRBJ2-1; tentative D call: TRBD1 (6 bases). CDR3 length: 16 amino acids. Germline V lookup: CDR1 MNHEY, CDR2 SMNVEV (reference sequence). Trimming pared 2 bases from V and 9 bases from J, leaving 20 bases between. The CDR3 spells CASSLLGAGVRFEQFF. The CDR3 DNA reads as TGTGCCAGCAGTTTACTAGGGGCAGGGGTGCGCTTTGAGCAGTTCTTC.

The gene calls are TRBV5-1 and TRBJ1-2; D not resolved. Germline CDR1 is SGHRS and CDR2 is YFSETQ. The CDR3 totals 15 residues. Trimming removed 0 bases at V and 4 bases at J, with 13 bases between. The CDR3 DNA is TGCGCCAGCAGCTTGGACCCGAGAGGGAGCTATGGCTACACCTTC. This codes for CASSLDPRGSYGYTF.

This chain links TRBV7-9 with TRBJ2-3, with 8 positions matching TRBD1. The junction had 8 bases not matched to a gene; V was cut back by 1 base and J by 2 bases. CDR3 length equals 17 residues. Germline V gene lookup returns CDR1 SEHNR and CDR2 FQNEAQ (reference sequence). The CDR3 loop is CASSLGTRQGSTDTQYF. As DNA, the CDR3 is TGTGCCAGCAGCTTAGGGACCCGACAGGGGTCCACAGATACGCAGTATTTT.

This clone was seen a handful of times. The CDR3 loop is CASSSTSGISYNEQFF. DNA of the CDR3: TGTGCCAGCAGCTCAACTAGCGGGATCTCCTACAATGAGCAGTTCTTC. V and J are TRBV7-9 and TRBJ2-1; 10 nucleotides match TRBD2. V lost 4 bases, J lost 0 bases, and 3 bases stayed unmatched. This CDR3 comprises 16 residues. Germline CDR1 is SEHNR and CDR2 is FQNEAQ (reference sequence).

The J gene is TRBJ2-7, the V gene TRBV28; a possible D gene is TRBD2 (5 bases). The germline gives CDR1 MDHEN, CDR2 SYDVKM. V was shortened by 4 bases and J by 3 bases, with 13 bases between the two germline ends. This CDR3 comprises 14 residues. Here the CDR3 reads CASSYRRFGYEQYF. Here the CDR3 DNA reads TGTGCCAGCAGTTATCGGAGGTTTGGCTACGAGCAGTACTTC.

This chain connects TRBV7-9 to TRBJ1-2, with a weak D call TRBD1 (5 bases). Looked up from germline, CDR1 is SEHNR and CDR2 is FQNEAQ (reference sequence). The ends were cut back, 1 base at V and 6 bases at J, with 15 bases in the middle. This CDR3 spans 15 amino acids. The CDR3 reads CASSLVQGMMDGYTF. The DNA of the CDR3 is TGTGCCAGCAGCTTAGTGCAGGGAATGATGGATGGCTACACCTTC.